These 18 T cell receptor beta chains came from one sample sequenced in a study of shared clonotypes between healthy human individuals. Profiling relied on immunoSEQ multiplex PCR, and the TCRdb table lists in-frame clones only, not all of them. Altogether about 2.1 million clones are present, roughly 93% being singletons, with the ten largest covering 1.5% to 2%. Terminally differentiated effector memory CD45RA+ cells were excluded from the naive CD8 cells, which were CD45RO-negative and positively selected for CCR7. Sequenced sample: naive CD8+ T cells from PBMCs. These receptors all stem from a man aged 18-30 years in good health. Some clones in this sample may be carry-over from other donors' samples.

Worth noting for this clone: Other nucleotide sequences in the sample specify the same CDR3. The chain uses TRBV27 and TRBJ1-1, with D maybe TRBD1 (5 bases). The germline V and J ends were trimmed by 3 bases and 1 base, with 9 bases remaining between them. The CDR3 extends over 14 amino acids. Germline CDR1 is MNHEY and CDR2 is SMNVEV (reference sequence). CDR3 loop: CASSFGGGNTEAFF. The CDR3 nucleotides are TGTGCCAGCAGTTTTGGGGGAGGGAACACTGAAGCTTTCTTT.

The CDR3 DNA is TGTGCCAGCAGCTTAGTGCCAGGGGTGAACGAGCAGTACTTC. Its translation is CASSLVPGVNEQYF. The chain recombines TRBV7-2 with TRBJ2-7; D is possibly TRBD1 (6 bases). This CDR3 spans 14 amino acids. The V gene's germline CDR1 is SGHTA and CDR2 FQGNSA. The V and J ends lost 1 base and 5 bases respectively, with 12 bases between them.

This clone was counted between two and nine times. This sequence joins TRBV5-1 and TRBJ2-7; possible D gene TRBD2, 5 bases. The CDR3 contains 15 residues. V lost 0 bases to trimming and J lost 3 bases, with 13 bases between them. The germline CDR1 and CDR2 sequences are SGHRS and YFSETQ. CDR3 sequence: CASSLDSAMVYEQYF. The CDR3 DNA sequence: TGCGCCAGCAGCTTGGATAGCGCTATGGTCTACGAGCAGTACTTC.

The genes are TRBV10-3 and TRBJ1-1; possibly TRBD1 for D (6 bases). The germline CDR1 and CDR2 sequences are ENHRY and SYGVKD. Trimming stripped 10 bases from V and 0 bases from J, with 15 bases between. This CDR3 is 14 amino acids long. The CDR3 spells CATTTGPMNTEAFF. In DNA, the CDR3 is TGTGCCACAACTACAGGGCCGATGAACACTGAAGCTTTCTTT.

The chain is built from TRBV5-1 and TRBJ2-1; 7 positions match TRBD1. CDR3 length: 16 residues. Germline loops: CDR1 SGHRS, CDR2 YFSETQ. With 4 bases clipped from V and 2 bases from J, the junction kept 9 bases outside the gene matches. CDR3 DNA sequence: TGCGCCAGCAGCATCCCGACAGGGAGCCCCTACAATGAGCAGTTCTTC. Encoded protein: CASSIPTGSPYNEQFF.

This chain links TRBV29-1 with TRBJ2-5, with D possibly being TRBD2 (6 bases). CDR1 SQVTM and CDR2 ANQGSEA come from the germline V gene. The length of the CDR3 is 16 residues. Trimming shortened V by 1 base and J by 5 bases, and 20 bases separated the two germline ends. CDR3 region: CSVEVPLLKGRETQYF. Written as DNA, the CDR3 is TGCAGCGTTGAAGTCCCCCTCCTGAAGGGGAGGGAGACCCAGTACTTC.

V is TRBV7-9 and J is TRBJ2-5, with a tentative D call TRBD2 (6 bases). V gave up 7 bases and J gave up 3 bases, with 12 bases separating them. CDR1 is SEHNR, CDR2 FQNEAQ, per germline (reference sequence). CDR3 length: 13 residues. The CDR3 coding sequence is TGTGCCAGCACCGCCGGCGGGGAAGAGACCCAGTACTTC. This codes for CASTAGGEETQYF.

The V call is TRBV7-9, the J call TRBJ2-7; no clear D gene. V lost 0 bases and J lost 2, with 14 bases in between. CDR1 is SEHNR, CDR2 FQNEAQ, per germline (reference sequence). The CDR3 has 16 residues. The CDR3 DNA reads as TGTGCCAGCAGCTTAGCCCTAGAATTACCGACCTACGAGCAGTACTTC. It encodes CASSLALELPTYEQYF.

The V call is TRBV27, the J call TRBJ2-3; D possibly matches TRBD1 or TRBD2 (6 bases each). This CDR3 has 16 residues. Germline CDR1 and CDR2: MNHEY and SMNVEV (reference sequence). Deletions cut 0 bases from V and 5 bases from J, with 15 bases between. DNA for the CDR3: TGTGCCAGCAGTTTATCCGGGAGCCGAGGGGGAGATACGCAGTATTTT. Protein sequence: CASSLSGSRGGDTQYF.

This chain connects TRBV9 to TRBJ2-3; D is uncertain. Trimming took 4 bases from V and 0 from J, leaving 15 bases between them. Germline V gene lookup returns CDR1 SGDLS and CDR2 YYNGEE. CDR3 length equals 16 residues. CDR3 amino acids: CASSTRVVTSTDTQYF. The CDR3 bases are TGTGCCAGCAGCACTCGGGTTGTAACTAGCACAGATACGCAGTATTTT.

This clone occurred once. The chain has TRBV7-2 and TRBJ2-1, with D hard to call. Germline V CDR1 and CDR2: SGHTA, FQGNSA. This CDR3 contains 12 residues. V was shortened by 5 bases and J by 3 bases, with 5 bases between the two germline ends. The CDR3 protein is CASSLYYNEQFF. CDR3 sequence (DNA): TGTGCCAGCAGCCTCTACTACAATGAGCAGTTCTTC.

As to this clone: Other DNA sequences in the sample encode the same CDR3. The V and J genes are TRBV5-1 and TRBJ2-5; 7 nucleotides line up with TRBD1. With 3 bases clipped from V and 0 bases from J, the junction kept 5 bases outside the gene matches. The germline V gene encodes CDR1 SGHRS and CDR2 YFSETQ. This CDR3 is built from 15 residues. DNA of the CDR3: TGCGCCAGCAGCTCCCGGACAGGATACCAAGAGACCCAGTACTTC. Protein: CASSSRTGYQETQYF.

This chain uses TRBV28 with TRBJ2-7; D remains ambiguous. Germline CDR1 and CDR2: MDHEN and SYDVKM. The CDR3 sequence is 14 residues long. V lost 5 bases and J lost 0, with 11 bases in between. DNA for the CDR3: TGTGCCAGCAGTCTTAGCACGGGCTCCTACGAGCAGTACTTC. Its protein is CASSLSTGSYEQYF.

This chain joins TRBV29-1 and TRBJ2-7; TRBD1 agrees at 8 bases. CDR1 and CDR2 (germline): SQVTM, ANQGSEA. The CDR3 loop spans 15 amino acids. With 5 bases clipped from V and 1 base from J, the junction kept 10 bases outside the gene matches. The chain's CDR3 is CSVSPSGQGSYEQYF. CDR3 sequence (DNA): TGCAGCGTTTCCCCCTCCGGACAGGGTTCCTACGAGCAGTACTTC.

Comments on this clone: Other DNA sequences within the sample encode an identical CDR3. The genes are TRBV15 and TRBJ2-2; D gene uncertain. Trimming took 0 bases from V and 5 from J, leaving 7 bases between them. Germline V lookup: CDR1 LNHNV, CDR2 YYDKDF (reference sequence). This CDR3 contains 14 residues. The CDR3, as DNA: TGTGCCACCAGCAGAGATTTGGCAACCGGGGAGCTGTTTTTT. Protein product: CATSRDLATGELFF.

This rearrangement joins TRBV28 to TRBJ1-4; D is uncertain. V dropped 3 bases and J dropped 4 bases, with 12 bases sitting between them. The CDR3 loop spans 15 amino acids. CDR1 and CDR2 from the germline V gene are MDHEN and SYDVKM. The CDR3 DNA is TGTGCCAGCAGTTTGTACAGTGGGTTTAATGAAAAACTGTTTTTT. It specifies CASSLYSGFNEKLFF. Full variable domain (rest looked up from reference TRBV28 and TRBJ1-4): DVKVTQSSRYLVKRTGEKVFLECVQDMDHENMFWYRQDPGLGLRLIYFSYDVKMKEKGDIPEGYSVSREKKERFSLILESASTNQTSMYLCASSLYSGFNEKLFFGSGTQLSVL.

Notes on this clone: The same CDR3 can be traced to other DNA sequences in this sample. The chain uses TRBV19 and TRBJ1-1; no clear D. Germline assignment: CDR1 LNHDA and CDR2 SQIVND (reference sequence). Deletions cut 1 base from V and 1 base from J, with 7 bases between. The CDR3 runs to 14 residues. DNA of the CDR3: TGTGCCAGTAGTATAGGTGGAGGGAACACTGAAGCTTTCTTT. Encoded protein: CASSIGGGNTEAFF.

This chain connects TRBV5-4 to TRBJ1-5; D is undetermined. The CDR3 contains 13 residues. Per germline, CDR1 SGHNT and CDR2 YYREEE (reference sequence). Trimming left V 0 bases short and J 4 bases short, with 5 bases between. CDR3 DNA sequence: TGTGCCAGCAGCTTGGGACAAAATCAGCCCCAGCATTTT. This gives the protein CASSLGQNQPQHF.